This record looks at one TCR beta chain sequence and its context. What it binds is not known. The CDR3 end falls 3 residues outside the read, so it is completed with the germline J gene. CVID and control samples used equivalent genomic DNA input. The protocol was immunoSEQ multiplex PCR, while the TCRdb copy is restricted to in-frame clones and leaves out a portion. The sample shows about 35,000 clones, none of them appearing just once. The data derive from a study of T cell clonality in common variable immunodeficiency. General study points: In common variable immunodeficiency, TCR beta chains reportedly carried fewer deletions and N-nucleotide insertions. Patient heterogeneity in the CVID cohort limited correlations between repertoire features and clinical complications.

The V gene's germline CDR1 is SGHRS and CDR2 YFSETQ. This CDR3 comprises 10 residues. V lost 8 bases and J lost 2, with 4 bases in between. The sequencing input was peripheral blood mononuclear cells. This receptor was taken from a person aged 18 to 75 in good health. V gene TRBV5-1 combines with J gene TRBJ2-5; D not resolved. CDR3 sequence reads: CASSQETQYF. Partial CDR3 DNA: TGCGCCAGTTCTCAAGAGACC.